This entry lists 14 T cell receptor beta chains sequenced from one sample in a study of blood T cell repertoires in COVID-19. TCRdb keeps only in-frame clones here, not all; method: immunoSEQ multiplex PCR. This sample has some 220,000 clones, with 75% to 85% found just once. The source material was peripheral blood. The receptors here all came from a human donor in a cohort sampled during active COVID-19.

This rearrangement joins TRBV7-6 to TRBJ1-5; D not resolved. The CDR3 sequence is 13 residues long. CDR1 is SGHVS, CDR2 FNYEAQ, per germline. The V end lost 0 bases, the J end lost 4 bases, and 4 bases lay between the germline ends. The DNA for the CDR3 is TGTGCCAGCAGCTTAGCGAGTAATCAGCCCCAGCATTTT. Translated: CASSLASNQPQHF.

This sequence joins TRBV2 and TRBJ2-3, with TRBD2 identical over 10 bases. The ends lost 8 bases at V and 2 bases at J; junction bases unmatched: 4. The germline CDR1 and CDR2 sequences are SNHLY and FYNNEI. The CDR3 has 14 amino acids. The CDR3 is CASQLAGTTDTQYF. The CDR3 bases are TGTGCCAGCCAACTAGCGGGGACCACAGATACGCAGTATTTT.

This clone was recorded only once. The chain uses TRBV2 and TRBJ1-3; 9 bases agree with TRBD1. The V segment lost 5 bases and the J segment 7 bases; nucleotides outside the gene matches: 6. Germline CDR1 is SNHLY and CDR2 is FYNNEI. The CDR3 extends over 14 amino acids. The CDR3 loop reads CASSPDRGGNTIYF. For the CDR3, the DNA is TGTGCCAGCAGTCCGGACAGGGGAGGGAACACCATATATTTT.

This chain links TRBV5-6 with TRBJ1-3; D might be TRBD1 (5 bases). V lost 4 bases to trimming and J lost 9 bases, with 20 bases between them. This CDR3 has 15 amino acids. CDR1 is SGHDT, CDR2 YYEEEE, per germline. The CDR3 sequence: CASSRLTDVIGTIYF. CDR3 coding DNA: TGTGCCAGCAGCCGACTGACAGACGTAATAGGCACCATATATTTT.

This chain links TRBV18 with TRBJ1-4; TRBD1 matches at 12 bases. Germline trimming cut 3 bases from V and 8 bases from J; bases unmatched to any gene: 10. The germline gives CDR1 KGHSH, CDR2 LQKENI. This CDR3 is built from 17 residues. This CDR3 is CASSPTGQGAPGEKLFF. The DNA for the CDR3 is TGTGCCAGCTCACCCACGGGACAGGGGGCCCCGGGGGAAAAACTGTTTTTT.

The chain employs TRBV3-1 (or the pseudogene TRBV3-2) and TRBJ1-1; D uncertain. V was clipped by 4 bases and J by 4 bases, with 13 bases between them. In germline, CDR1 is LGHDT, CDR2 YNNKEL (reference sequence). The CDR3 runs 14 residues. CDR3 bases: TGTGCCAGCAGCCGAGGTGGCACTATCACTGAAGCTTTCTTT. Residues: CASSRGGTITEAFF.

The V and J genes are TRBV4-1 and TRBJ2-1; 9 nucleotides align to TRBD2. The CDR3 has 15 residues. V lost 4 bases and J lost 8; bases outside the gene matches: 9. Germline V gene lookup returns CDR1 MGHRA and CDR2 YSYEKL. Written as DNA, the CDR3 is TGCGCCAGCAGCCCGCACGGACTAGCGCCCGATGAGCAGTTCTTC. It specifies CASSPHGLAPDEQFF.

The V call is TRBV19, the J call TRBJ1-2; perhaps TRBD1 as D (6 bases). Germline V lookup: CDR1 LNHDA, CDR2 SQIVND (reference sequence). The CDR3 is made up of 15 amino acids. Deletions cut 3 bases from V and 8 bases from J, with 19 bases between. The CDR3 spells CASSIAAQGSTGYTF. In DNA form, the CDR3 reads TGTGCCAGTAGTATTGCGGCACAGGGATCCACCGGCTACACCTTC.

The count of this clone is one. The CDR3 nucleotides are TGTGCCAGCAGCCCTAACACTGAAGCTTTCTTT. It is translated as CASSPNTEAFF. J is TRBJ1-1 and V is TRBV14; no definite D call. V gave up 4 bases and J gave up 2 bases, with 2 bases separating them. CDR1 and CDR2 (germline): SGHDN, FVKESK. The CDR3 consists of 11 residues.

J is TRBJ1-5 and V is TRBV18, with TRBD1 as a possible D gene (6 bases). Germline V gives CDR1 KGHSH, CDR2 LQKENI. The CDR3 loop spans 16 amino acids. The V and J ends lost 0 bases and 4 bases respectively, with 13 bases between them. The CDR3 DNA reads TGTGCCAGCTCACCACCAGCGGGGGCTGGGAATCAGCCCCAGCATTTT. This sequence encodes CASSPPAGAGNQPQHF.

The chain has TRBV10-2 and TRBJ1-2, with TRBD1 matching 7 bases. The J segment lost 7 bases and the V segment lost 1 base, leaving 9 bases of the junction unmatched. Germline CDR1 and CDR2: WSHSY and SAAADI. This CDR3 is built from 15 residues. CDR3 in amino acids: CASSEWGQSSAGYTF. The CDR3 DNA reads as TGCGCCAGCAGTGAGTGGGGACAGTCGTCTGCTGGCTACACCTTC.

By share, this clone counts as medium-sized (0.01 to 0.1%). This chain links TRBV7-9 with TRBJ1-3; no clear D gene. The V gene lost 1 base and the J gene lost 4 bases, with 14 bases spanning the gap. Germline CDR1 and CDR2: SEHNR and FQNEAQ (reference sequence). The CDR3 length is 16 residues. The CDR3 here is CASSLGESGYGNTIYF. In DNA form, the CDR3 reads TGTGCCAGCAGCTTAGGAGAGTCGGGGTACGGAAACACCATATATTTT.

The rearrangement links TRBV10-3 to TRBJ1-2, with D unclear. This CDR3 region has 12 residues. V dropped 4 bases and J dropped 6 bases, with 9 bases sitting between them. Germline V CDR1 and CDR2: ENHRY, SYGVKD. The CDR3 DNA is TGTGCCATCAGTGGTCAGTACGATGGCTACACCTTC. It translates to CAISGQYDGYTF.

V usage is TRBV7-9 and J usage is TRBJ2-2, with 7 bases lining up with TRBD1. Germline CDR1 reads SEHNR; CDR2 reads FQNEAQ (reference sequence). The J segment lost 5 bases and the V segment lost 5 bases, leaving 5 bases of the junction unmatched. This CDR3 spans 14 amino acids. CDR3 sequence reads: CASSPRGWTGELFF. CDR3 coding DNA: TGTGCCAGCAGCCCCAGGGGGTGGACCGGGGAGCTGTTTTTT. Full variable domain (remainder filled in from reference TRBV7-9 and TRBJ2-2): DTGVSQNPRHKITKRGQNVTFRCDPISEHNRLYWYRQTLGQGPEFLTYFQNEAQLEKSRLLSDRFSAERPKGSFSTLEIQRTEQGDSAMYLCASSPRGWTGELFFGEGSRLTVL.